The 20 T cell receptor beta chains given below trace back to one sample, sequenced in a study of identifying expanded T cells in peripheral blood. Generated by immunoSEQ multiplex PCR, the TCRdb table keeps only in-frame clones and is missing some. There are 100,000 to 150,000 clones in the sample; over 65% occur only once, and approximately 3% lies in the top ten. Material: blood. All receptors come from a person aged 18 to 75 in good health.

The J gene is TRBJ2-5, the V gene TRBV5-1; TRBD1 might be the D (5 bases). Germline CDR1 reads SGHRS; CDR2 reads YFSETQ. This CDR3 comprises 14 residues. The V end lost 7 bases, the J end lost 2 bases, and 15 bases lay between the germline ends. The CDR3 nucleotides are TGCGCCAGCTCATGGCCAGGGCGGCAAGAGACCCAGTACTTC. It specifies CASSWPGRQETQYF.

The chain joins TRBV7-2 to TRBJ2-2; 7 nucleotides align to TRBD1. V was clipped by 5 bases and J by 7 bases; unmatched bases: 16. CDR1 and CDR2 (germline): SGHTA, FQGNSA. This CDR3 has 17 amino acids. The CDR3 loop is CASSPVRGRITSGELFF. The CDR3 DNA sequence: TGTGCCAGCAGCCCAGTTAGGGGGCGCATCACCAGCGGGGAGCTGTTTTTT.

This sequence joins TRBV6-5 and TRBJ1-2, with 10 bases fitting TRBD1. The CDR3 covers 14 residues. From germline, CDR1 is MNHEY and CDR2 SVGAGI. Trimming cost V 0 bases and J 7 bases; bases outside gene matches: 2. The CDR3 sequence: CASSYSRTGGGYTF. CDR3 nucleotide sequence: TGTGCCAGCAGTTACTCGCGGACAGGGGGTGGCTACACCTTC.

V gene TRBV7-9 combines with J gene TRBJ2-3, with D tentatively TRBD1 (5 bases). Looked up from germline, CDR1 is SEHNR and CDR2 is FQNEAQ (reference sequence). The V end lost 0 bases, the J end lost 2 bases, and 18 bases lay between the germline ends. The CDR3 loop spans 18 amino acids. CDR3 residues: CASSLAPDTSPPTDTQYF. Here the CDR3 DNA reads TGTGCCAGCAGCTTAGCCCCGGACACATCCCCCCCCACAGATACGCAGTATTTT.

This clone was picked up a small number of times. This CDR3 is CAWSGGYNQPQHF. The CDR3 nucleotides are TGTGCCTGGAGCGGGGGCTACAATCAGCCCCAGCATTTT. V gene TRBV30 combines with J gene TRBJ1-5, with D possibly being TRBD1 (6 bases). Trimming took off 3 bases at V and 3 bases at J, with 9 bases between the two ends. The germline V gene has CDR1 GTSNPN and CDR2 SVGIG (reference sequence). CDR3 length equals 13 residues.

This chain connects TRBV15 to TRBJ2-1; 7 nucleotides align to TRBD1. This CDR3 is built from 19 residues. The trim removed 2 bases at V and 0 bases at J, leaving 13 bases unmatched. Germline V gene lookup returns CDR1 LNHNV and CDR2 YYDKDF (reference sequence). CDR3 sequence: CATSRSGQAIPSSYNEQFF. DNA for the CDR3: TGTGCCACCAGCAGATCCGGACAGGCCATACCCAGCTCCTACAATGAGCAGTTCTTC.

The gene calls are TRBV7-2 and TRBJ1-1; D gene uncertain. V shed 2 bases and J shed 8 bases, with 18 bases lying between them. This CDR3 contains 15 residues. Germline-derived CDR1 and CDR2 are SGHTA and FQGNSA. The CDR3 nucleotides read TGTGCCAGCAGCTTAATGGGTTTAGGGCGGTCAGAAGCTTTCTTT. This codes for CASSLMGLGRSEAFF.

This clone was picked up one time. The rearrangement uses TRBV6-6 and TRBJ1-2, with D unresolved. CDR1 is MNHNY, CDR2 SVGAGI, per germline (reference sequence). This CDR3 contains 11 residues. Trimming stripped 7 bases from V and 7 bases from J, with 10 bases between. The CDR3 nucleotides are TGTGCCAGCAACCAACTCAGTGGCTACACCTTC. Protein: CASNQLSGYTF.

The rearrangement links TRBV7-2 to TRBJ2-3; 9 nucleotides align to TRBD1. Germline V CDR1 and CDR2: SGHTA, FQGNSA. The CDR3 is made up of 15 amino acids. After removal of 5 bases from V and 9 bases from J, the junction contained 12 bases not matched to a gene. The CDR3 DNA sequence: TGTGCCAGCAGCCCCCGGACAGGGGTCGGGAACACGCAGTATTTT. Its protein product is CASSPRTGVGNTQYF.

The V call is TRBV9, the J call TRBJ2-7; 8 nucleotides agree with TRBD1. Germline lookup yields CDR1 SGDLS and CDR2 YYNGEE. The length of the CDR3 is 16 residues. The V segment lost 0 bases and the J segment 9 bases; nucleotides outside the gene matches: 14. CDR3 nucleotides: TGTGCCAGCAGCGTAGATTTAGGACAGGGCCTGCAAGGGCAGTACTTC. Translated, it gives CASSVDLGQGLQGQYF.

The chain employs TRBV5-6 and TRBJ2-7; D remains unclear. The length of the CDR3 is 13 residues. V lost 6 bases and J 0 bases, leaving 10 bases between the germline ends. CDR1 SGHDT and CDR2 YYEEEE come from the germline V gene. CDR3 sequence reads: CASTDTYSYEQYF. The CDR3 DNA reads TGTGCCAGCACCGACACCTACTCCTACGAGCAGTACTTC.

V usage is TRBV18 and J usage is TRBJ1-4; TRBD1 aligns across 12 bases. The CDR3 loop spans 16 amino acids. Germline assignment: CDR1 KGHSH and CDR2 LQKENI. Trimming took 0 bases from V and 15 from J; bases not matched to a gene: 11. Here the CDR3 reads CASSPPGQGARGELFF. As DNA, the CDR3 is TGTGCCAGCTCACCACCGGGACAGGGGGCCCGGGGGGAATTGTTTTTT.

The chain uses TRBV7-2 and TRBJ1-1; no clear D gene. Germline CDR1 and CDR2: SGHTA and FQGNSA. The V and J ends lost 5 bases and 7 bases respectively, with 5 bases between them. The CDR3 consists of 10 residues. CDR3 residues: CASSVHEAFF. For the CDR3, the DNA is TGTGCCAGCAGCGTGCATGAAGCTTTCTTT.

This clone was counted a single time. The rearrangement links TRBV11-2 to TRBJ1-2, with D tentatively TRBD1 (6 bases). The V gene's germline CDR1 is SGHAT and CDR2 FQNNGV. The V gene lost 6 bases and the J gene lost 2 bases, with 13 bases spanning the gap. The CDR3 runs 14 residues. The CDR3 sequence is CASRTGNPNYGYTF. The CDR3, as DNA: TGTGCCAGCAGAACAGGGAACCCCAACTATGGCTACACCTTC.

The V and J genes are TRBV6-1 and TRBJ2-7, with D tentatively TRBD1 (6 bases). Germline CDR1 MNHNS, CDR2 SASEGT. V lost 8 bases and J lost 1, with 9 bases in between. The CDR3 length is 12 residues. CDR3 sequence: CASGQYSYEQYF. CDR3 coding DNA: TGTGCCAGCGGACAGTATTCCTACGAGCAGTACTTC.

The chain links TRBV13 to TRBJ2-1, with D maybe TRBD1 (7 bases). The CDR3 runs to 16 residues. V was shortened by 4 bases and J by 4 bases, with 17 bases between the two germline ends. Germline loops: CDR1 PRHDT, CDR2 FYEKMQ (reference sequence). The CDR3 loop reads CASSSRAGQNYNEQFF. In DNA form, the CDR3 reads TGTGCCAGCAGCTCGAGGGCGGGACAGAATTACAATGAGCAGTTCTTC. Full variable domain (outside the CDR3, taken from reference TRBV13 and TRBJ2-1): AAGVIQSPRHLIKEKRETATLKCYPIPRHDTVYWYQQGPGQDPQFLISFYEKMQSDKGSIPDRFSAQQFSDYHSELNMSSLELGDSALYFCASSSRAGQNYNEQFFGPGTRLTVL.

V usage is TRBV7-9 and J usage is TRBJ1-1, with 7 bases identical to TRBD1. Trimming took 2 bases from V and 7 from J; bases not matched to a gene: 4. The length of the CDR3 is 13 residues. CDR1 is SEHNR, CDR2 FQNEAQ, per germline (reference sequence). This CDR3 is CASSLSRDSEAFF. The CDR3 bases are TGTGCCAGCAGCTTAAGCCGGGACAGTGAAGCTTTCTTT.

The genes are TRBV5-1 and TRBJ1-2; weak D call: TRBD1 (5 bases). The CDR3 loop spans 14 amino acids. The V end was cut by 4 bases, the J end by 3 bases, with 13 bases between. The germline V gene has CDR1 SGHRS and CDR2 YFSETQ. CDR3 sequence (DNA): TGCGCCAGCAGCGTATCCGGGACGGACTATGGCTACACCTTC. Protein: CASSVSGTDYGYTF.

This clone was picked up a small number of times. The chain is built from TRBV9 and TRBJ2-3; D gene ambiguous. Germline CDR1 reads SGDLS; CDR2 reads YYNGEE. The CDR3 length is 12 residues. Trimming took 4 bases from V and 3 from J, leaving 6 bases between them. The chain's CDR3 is CASSSNTDTQYF. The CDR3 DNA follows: TGTGCCAGCAGCTCCAATACAGATACGCAGTATTTT. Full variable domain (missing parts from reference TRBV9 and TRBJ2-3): DSGVTQTPKHLITATGQRVTLRCSPRSGDLSVYWYQQSLDQGLQFLIQYYNGEERAKGNILERFSAQQFPDLHSELNLSSLELGDSALYFCASSSNTDTQYFGPGTRLTVL.

CDR3 protein: CASSEDSFGEQYF. The CDR3 DNA reads as TGTGCCAGCAGCGAGGATAGTTTTGGCGAGCAGTACTTC. The chain is built from TRBV25-1 and TRBJ2-7; no clear D. Looked up from germline, CDR1 is MGHDK and CDR2 is SYGVNS. Trimming stripped 6 bases from V and 6 bases from J, with 15 bases between. The CDR3 contains 13 residues.